This T cell receptor beta chain derives from a study of cytotoxic CD8 clonotypes in ibrutinib-treated CLL. This clone appeared many times. The CDR3 consists of 15 residues. Trimming removed 1 base at V and 7 bases at J, with 16 bases between. The V gene's germline CDR1 is MGHRA and CDR2 YSYEKL. The method was immunoSEQ multiplex PCR; TCRdb's version includes in-frame clones alone and lacks a portion of them. Of about 130,000 clones detected, around four fifths appear once; the ten largest clones hold around 3%. Source: PBMCs, taken after 24 months of ibrutinib treatment. The chain is built from TRBV4-1 and TRBJ1-2; D may be TRBD1 (6 bases). The TCR originated in a human donor with chronic lymphocytic leukemia. The CDR3 nucleotides read TGCGCCAGCAGCCAAGCTCTGGGGGCTTTGTCTGGCTACACCTTC. Translating gives CASSQALGALSGYTF.